This T cell receptor beta chain originates from a study of blood T cell repertoires in COVID-19. TCRdb keeps only in-frame clones here, not all; method: immunoSEQ multiplex PCR. The data show about 69,000 clones, approximately 86% seen once. This CDR3 spans 15 amino acids. The germline CDR1 and CDR2 sequences are LNHNV and YYDKDF (reference sequence). V lost 1 base and J lost 4, with 13 bases in between. The TCR originated in a man between 35 and 55 years old with COVID-19, enrolled during active disease. The gene calls are TRBV15 and TRBJ1-1; no definite D call. Sequencing was performed on peripheral blood. CDR3 residues: CATSRGGPLGTEAFF. Written as DNA, the CDR3 is TGTGCCACCAGCAGAGGAGGCCCCCTCGGCACTGAAGCTTTCTTT. The variable domain in full, with the rest retrieved from reference TRBV15 and TRBJ1-1, is DAMVIQNPRYQVTQFGKPVTLSCSQTLNHNVMYWYQQKSSQAPKLLFHYYDKDFNNEADTPDNFQSRRPNTSFCFLDIRSPGLGDTAMYLCATSRGGPLGTEAFFGQGTRLTVV.